The sequence of this TCR beta chain was determined in a study of T cells in Graves' hyperthyroidism and ophthalmopathy. This clonotype was seen ten or more times. Germline and junction disagree at one end, which may indicate a read error. The source material, RNA transcripts, was used to amplify TCR beta CDR3 regions. Researchers ran a first-round RT-PCR on the TCR CDR3 using the HTBI primer set. TCRdb ran MiXCR on the multiplex PCR reads and lists one entry per CDR3 protein. The table has around 620,000 distinct CDR3 sequences, 15% to 20% seen once. It was uncontrolled infection, other autoimmune disease, pregnancy or lactation that excluded patients. The germline gives CDR1 SGHTA, CDR2 FQGNSA. The length of the CDR3 is 12 residues.

The chain is built from TRBV7-2 and TRBJ2-7; 8 bases are shared with TRBD2. The specimen sequenced was blood. The sequence came from a woman aged 30 to 39 with Graves' hyperthyroidism. CDR3 bases: TGCGCCAGCAGCTTGGCGGGGGGCGAGCAGTACTTC. It is translated as CASSLAGGEQYF.